The rows below give T cell receptor beta chains drawn from one sample of a study of blood T cell repertoires in COVID-19. Data came from immunoSEQ multiplex PCR; TCRdb stores just in-frame clones and leaves some out. This table has over 130,000 clones, 70% to 85% appearing once. The sequencing input was PBMCs or T cells enriched from blood (not recorded which). The receptors were sampled from a woman between 18 and 30 years old who had been exposed to COVID-19. Each CDR3 is given without its conserved first and last residue. Clone sizes are given selectively: once, few, many, or a class where the clone is expanded.

CDR3 length: 12
clone size: -
V gene: TRBV5-1
J gene: TRBJ1-3
CDR3 protein: ASTDSRSGNTIY

CDR3 length: 12
clone size: -
V gene: TRBV9
J gene: TRBJ2-1
CDR3 protein: ASSAAGGVGEQF

CDR3 length: 12
clone size: -
V gene: TRBV2
J gene: TRBJ2-7
CDR3 protein: ARKGLAETYEQY

CDR3 length: 15
clone size: -
V gene: TRBV21-1
J gene: TRBJ1-1
CDR3 protein: ASSKALRTGWGTEAF

CDR3 length: 10
clone size: -
V gene: TRBV7-9
J gene: TRBJ1-2
CDR3 protein: ASSFEGEGYT

CDR3 length: 10
clone size: -
V gene: TRBV12-3/TRBV12-4
J gene: TRBJ2-2
CDR3 protein: ASGQNTGELF

CDR3 length: 13
clone size: -
V gene: TRBV5-1
J gene: TRBJ2-2
CDR3 protein: ASTPSSGNTGELF

CDR3 length: 12
clone size: -
V gene: TRBV27
J gene: TRBJ1-4
CDR3 protein: ASSWAGGGEKLF

CDR3 length: 16
clone size: -
V gene: TRBV21-1
J gene: TRBJ2-2
CDR3 protein: ASSPPEGGAENTGELF

CDR3 length: 14
clone size: -
V gene: TRBV25-1
J gene: TRBJ1-2
CDR3 protein: ASSSSPGQGLGGYT

CDR3 length: 16
clone size: -
V gene: TRBV4-2
J gene: TRBJ1-1
CDR3 protein: ASSQEWTEATVYTEAF

CDR3 length: 13
clone size: -
V gene: TRBV21-1
J gene: TRBJ1-3
CDR3 protein: ASNPRWARGNTIY

CDR3 length: 13
clone size: -
V gene: TRBV6-5
J gene: TRBJ1-1
CDR3 protein: ATSLPGQPNTEAF

CDR3 length: 10
clone size: -
V gene: TRBV19
J gene: TRBJ1-2
CDR3 protein: ASSIPTYGYT

CDR3 length: 12
clone size: -
V gene: TRBV5-1
J gene: TRBJ2-5
CDR3 protein: ASTRDRRQETQY

CDR3 length: 12
clone size: -
V gene: TRBV28
J gene: TRBJ2-1
CDR3 protein: ASRAHTSYNEQF

CDR3 length: 13
clone size: once
V gene: TRBV27
J gene: TRBJ1-1
CDR3 protein: ASSPQGRGNTEAF

CDR3 length: 13
clone size: -
V gene: TRBV18
J gene: TRBJ1-1
CDR3 protein: ASSPLMVDSSEAF

CDR3 length: 13
clone size: -
V gene: TRBV28
J gene: TRBJ2-2
CDR3 protein: ASKETGPNTGELF

CDR3 length: 9
clone size: -
V gene: TRBV7-3
J gene: TRBJ2-7
CDR3 protein: ASSPSYEQY

CDR3 length: 13
clone size: -
V gene: TRBV3-1/TRBV3-2
J gene: TRBJ2-1
CDR3 protein: ASSLMAGFNNEQF

CDR3 length: 11
clone size: -
V gene: TRBV28
J gene: TRBJ1-1
CDR3 protein: ASSLRGKSEAF

CDR3 length: 16
clone size: -
V gene: TRBV5-4
J gene: TRBJ1-3
CDR3 protein: ASSLQKTAIRRGNTIY

CDR3 length: 10
clone size: -
V gene: TRBV14
J gene: TRBJ2-1
CDR3 protein: ASSQWPNEQF

CDR3 length: 12
clone size: -
V gene: TRBV10-3
J gene: TRBJ2-7
CDR3 protein: AISESASGSLEY

CDR3 length: 13
clone size: once
V gene: TRBV7-4
J gene: TRBJ1-1
CDR3 protein: ASSQLTHMNTEAF

CDR3 length: 15
clone size: -
V gene: TRBV27
J gene: TRBJ2-1
CDR3 protein: ASSSEWRLALEDEQF

CDR3 length: 14
clone size: -
V gene: TRBV18
J gene: TRBJ1-3
CDR3 protein: ASSPPTGGFGNTIY

CDR3 length: 11
clone size: -
V gene: TRBV28
J gene: TRBJ1-2
CDR3 protein: ASQYRVLGGYT

CDR3 length: 12
clone size: -
V gene: TRBV5-1
J gene: TRBJ2-3
CDR3 protein: ASSLASGRDTQY

CDR3 length: 12
clone size: few
V gene: TRBV6-5
J gene: TRBJ1-4
CDR3 protein: ASRARDRNEKLF

CDR3 length: 11
clone size: -
V gene: TRBV29-1
J gene: TRBJ2-1
CDR3 protein: SVWGQNYNEQF

CDR3 length: 11
clone size: -
V gene: TRBV10-2
J gene: TRBJ1-5
CDR3 protein: ASSAKGVQPQH

CDR3 length: 14
clone size: -
V gene: TRBV19
J gene: TRBJ1-2
CDR3 protein: ASSIDSRPISGGYT

CDR3 length: 10
clone size: -
V gene: TRBV28
J gene: TRBJ1-1
CDR3 protein: ASRGRDTEAF

CDR3 length: 13
clone size: once
V gene: TRBV25-1
J gene: TRBJ2-7
CDR3 protein: ASSAGTGILGEQY

CDR3 length: 15
clone size: once
V gene: TRBV7-2
J gene: TRBJ2-5
CDR3 protein: ASSWKGGTSGRETQY

CDR3 length: 12
clone size: -
V gene: TRBV6-5
J gene: TRBJ1-1
CDR3 protein: ASNGQGASAEAF

CDR3 length: 11
clone size: -
V gene: TRBV29-1
J gene: TRBJ1-1
CDR3 protein: SVGGGGRTEAF

CDR3 length: 10
clone size: -
V gene: TRBV7-9
J gene: TRBJ2-7
CDR3 protein: ASSTGDYEQY

CDR3 length: 13
clone size: -
V gene: TRBV9
J gene: TRBJ2-7
CDR3 protein: ASSPTSVVTYEQY

CDR3 length: 13
clone size: -
V gene: TRBV15
J gene: TRBJ1-1
CDR3 protein: ATSRGGSFNTEAF

CDR3 length: 12
clone size: -
V gene: TRBV21-1
J gene: TRBJ2-4
CDR3 protein: ASSNSGGGDIQY

CDR3 length: 12
clone size: -
V gene: TRBV18
J gene: TRBJ2-3
CDR3 protein: ASSMGQFTDTQY

CDR3 length: 14
clone size: -
V gene: TRBV4-1
J gene: TRBJ2-5
CDR3 protein: ASSQGSGGSPETQY

CDR3 length: 13
clone size: -
V gene: TRBV14
J gene: TRBJ1-5
CDR3 protein: ASRTGTAPHQPQH

CDR3 length: 14
clone size: -
V gene: TRBV15
J gene: TRBJ1-1
CDR3 protein: ATSRGQHQGGTEAF

CDR3 length: 14
clone size: -
V gene: TRBV19
J gene: TRBJ1-5
CDR3 protein: ASSLRTGRSNQPQH

CDR3 length: 13
clone size: -
V gene: TRBV10-1
J gene: TRBJ2-5
CDR3 protein: ASSPGRGVDETQY

CDR3 length: 10
clone size: -
V gene: TRBV7-9
J gene: TRBJ2-7
CDR3 protein: ASSSNRGWQY

CDR3 length: 13
clone size: -
V gene: TRBV15
J gene: TRBJ2-3
CDR3 protein: ATSRAQGLSDTQY

CDR3 length: 15
clone size: -
V gene: TRBV7-6
J gene: TRBJ2-7
CDR3 protein: ASSPEASSVGINEQY

CDR3 length: 9
clone size: -
V gene: TRBV6-5
J gene: TRBJ2-5
CDR3 protein: ASSFGETQY

CDR3 length: 12
clone size: -
V gene: TRBV27
J gene: TRBJ1-1
CDR3 protein: ASSSARLGPEAF

CDR3 length: 10
clone size: -
V gene: TRBV9
J gene: TRBJ2-1
CDR3 protein: ASSVGNNEQF